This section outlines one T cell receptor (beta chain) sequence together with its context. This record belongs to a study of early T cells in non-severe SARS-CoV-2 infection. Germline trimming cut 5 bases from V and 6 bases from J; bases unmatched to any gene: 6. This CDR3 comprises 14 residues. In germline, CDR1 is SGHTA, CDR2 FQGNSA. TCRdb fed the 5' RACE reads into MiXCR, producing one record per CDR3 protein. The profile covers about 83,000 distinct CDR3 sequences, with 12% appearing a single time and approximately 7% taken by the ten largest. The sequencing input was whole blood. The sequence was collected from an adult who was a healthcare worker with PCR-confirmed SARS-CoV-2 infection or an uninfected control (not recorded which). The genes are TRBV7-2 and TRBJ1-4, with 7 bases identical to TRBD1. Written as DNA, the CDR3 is TGTGCCAGCAGCCAAGGGGGCGCATATGAAAAACTGTTTTTT. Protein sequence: CASSQGGAYEKLFF.